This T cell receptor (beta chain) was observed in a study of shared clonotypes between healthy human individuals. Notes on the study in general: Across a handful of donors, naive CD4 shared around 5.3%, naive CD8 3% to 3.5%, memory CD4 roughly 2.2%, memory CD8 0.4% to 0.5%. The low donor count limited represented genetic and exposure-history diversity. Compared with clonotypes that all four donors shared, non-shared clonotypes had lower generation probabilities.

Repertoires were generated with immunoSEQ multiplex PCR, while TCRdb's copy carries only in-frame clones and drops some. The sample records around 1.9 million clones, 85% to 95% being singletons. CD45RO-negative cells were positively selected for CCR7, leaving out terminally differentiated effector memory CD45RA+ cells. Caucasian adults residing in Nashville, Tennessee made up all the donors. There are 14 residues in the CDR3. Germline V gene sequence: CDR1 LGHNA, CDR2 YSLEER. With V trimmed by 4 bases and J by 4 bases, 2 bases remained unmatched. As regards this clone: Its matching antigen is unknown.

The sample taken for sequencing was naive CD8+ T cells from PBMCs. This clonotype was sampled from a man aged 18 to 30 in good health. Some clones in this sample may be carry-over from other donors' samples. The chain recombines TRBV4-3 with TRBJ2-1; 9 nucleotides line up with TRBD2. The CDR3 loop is CASSPLAGYNEQFF. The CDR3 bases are TGCGCCAGCAGCCCGCTAGCGGGGTACAATGAGCAGTTCTTC.